One sample yielded the 15 T cell receptor beta chains listed below, sequenced in a study of T cell responses to AZD1222 COVID-19 vaccine. Assay used: immunoSEQ multiplex PCR; TCRdb lists only in-frame clones, some missing. The sample has around 140,000 clones, about 94% seen once. Sequenced material: peripheral blood, taken on day 0 of AZD1222 vaccination. The receptors originated from an adult in good health.

V and J are TRBV5-4 and TRBJ2-3, with TRBD2 as a possible D gene (6 bases). This CDR3 has 15 residues. V lost 5 bases, J lost 0 bases, and 13 bases lay in between. Germline CDR1 SGHNT, CDR2 YYREEE (reference sequence). CDR3 DNA: TGTGCCAGCAGATCCCAGGGACTCAGCACAGATACGCAGTATTTT. Its translation: CASRSQGLSTDTQYF.

This rearrangement joins TRBV4-2 to TRBJ1-6, with D possibly being TRBD1 (5 bases). V lost 0 bases and J 9 bases, leaving 9 bases between the germline ends. The CDR3 sequence is 14 residues long. Germline V gene data show CDR1 as LGHNA and CDR2 as YNFKEQ. The CDR3, as DNA: TGTGCCAGCAGCCAAGACAGGGTTGGTTCACCCCTCCACTTT. Translated, it gives CASSQDRVGSPLHF.

The genes are TRBV3-1 (or the pseudogene TRBV3-2) and TRBJ2-7, with 9 positions matching TRBD2. This CDR3 is built from 16 residues. Germline V gene lookup returns CDR1 LGHDT and CDR2 YNNKEL (reference sequence). The V segment lost 4 bases and the J segment 0 bases; nucleotides outside the gene matches: 7. Here the CDR3 reads CASSLLGGRVSYEQYF. Written as DNA, the CDR3 is TGTGCCAGCAGCCTTCTCGGCGGGAGGGTCTCCTACGAGCAGTACTTC.

The V gene is TRBV6-1, the J gene TRBJ1-1, with D perhaps matching TRBD1 (5 bases). This CDR3 contains 16 residues. V was cut by 2 bases and J by 4 bases, with 17 bases left in between. CDR1 and CDR2 (germline): MNHNS, SASEGT. The CDR3 coding sequence is TGTGCCAGCAGTGAACAGGGTGGGGCGGGAGTCACTGAAGCTTTCTTT. This sequence encodes CASSEQGGAGVTEAFF.

The chain couples TRBV5-6 to TRBJ1-2, with 11 positions matching TRBD1. After removal of 4 bases from V and 4 bases from J, the junction contained 6 bases not matched to a gene. The germline V gene has CDR1 SGHDT and CDR2 YYEEEE. CDR3 length equals 15 residues. The CDR3 reads CASSPLDRGPYGYTF. For the CDR3, the DNA is TGTGCCAGCAGCCCCCTGGACAGGGGGCCCTATGGCTACACCTTC.

The chain combines TRBV6-5 with TRBJ2-1; TRBD2 matches 7 bases. The CDR3 is made up of 15 amino acids. Germline loops: CDR1 MNHEY, CDR2 SVGAGI. The V and J ends lost 4 bases and 5 bases, in that order; junction bases with no gene match: 8. The CDR3 loop is CASSSVGTTDNEQFF. The CDR3 bases are TGTGCCAGCAGTTCCGTCGGGACTACTGACAATGAGCAGTTCTTC.

The genes are TRBV19 and TRBJ2-2; 7 nucleotides align to TRBD2. After removal of 2 bases from V and 4 bases from J, the junction contained 4 bases not matched to a gene. CDR3 size: 15 residues. Germline CDR1 is LNHDA and CDR2 is SQIVND (reference sequence). CDR3 in amino acids: CASSILASGTGELFF. For the CDR3, the DNA is TGTGCCAGTAGTATACTCGCTAGCGGCACCGGGGAGCTGTTTTTT.

The chain couples TRBV3-1 (or the pseudogene TRBV3-2) to TRBJ1-6, with D unclear. V was pared by 3 bases and J by 7 bases, with 10 bases between. This CDR3 region has 14 residues. Germline V gene data show CDR1 as LGHDT and CDR2 as YNNKEL (reference sequence). CDR3 in DNA: TGTGCCAGCAGCCAGGCGGGGAGGAATTCACCCCTCCACTTT. The encoded protein is CASSQAGRNSPLHF.

This chain joins TRBV7-3 and TRBJ2-7, with D perhaps TRBD2 (6 bases). Per germline, CDR1 SGHTA and CDR2 FQGTGA. V lost 5 bases and J 4 bases, leaving 12 bases between the germline ends. The CDR3 length is 13 residues. The CDR3 DNA reads TGTGCCAGCAGCCCGTCCGGGAGTTACGAGCAGTACTTC. Its protein is CASSPSGSYEQYF.

CDR3 DNA sequence: TGTGCCTGGAGTGTAGAAAGGAACACTGAAGCTTTCTTT. Residues: CAWSVERNTEAFF. This chain connects TRBV30 to TRBJ1-1, with D hard to call. With 0 bases removed from V and 1 base from J, the gap between germline ends came to 6 bases. The CDR3 sequence is 13 residues long. Germline assignment: CDR1 GTSNPN and CDR2 SVGIG (reference sequence).

This clone was recorded only once. This chain joins TRBV11-2 and TRBJ2-7, with 9 bases lining up with TRBD1. Trimming removed 6 bases from V and 5 bases from J; junction bases left unmatched: 14. CDR3 length: 16 amino acids. CDR1 and CDR2 (germline): SGHAT, FQNNGV. In DNA form, the CDR3 reads TGTGCCAGCAGGCAAGGACGGACAGGGGAGAGCCACGAGCAGTACTTC. Amino acid sequence: CASRQGRTGESHEQYF.

The gene calls are TRBV9 and TRBJ1-2; D gene unclear. The germline V gene has CDR1 SGDLS and CDR2 YYNGEE. Trimming pared 0 bases from V and 2 bases from J, leaving 8 bases between. The CDR3 spans 14 residues. In nucleotides, the CDR3 is TGTGCCAGCAGCGTAGATCAAGCGAACTATGGCTACACCTTC. As protein: CASSVDQANYGYTF.

V and J are TRBV28 and TRBJ2-4; D remains ambiguous. Germline CDR1 is MDHEN and CDR2 is SYDVKM. The CDR3 loop spans 16 amino acids. V was trimmed by 0 bases and J by 0 bases, leaving 9 bases between them. The DNA of the CDR3 is TGTGCCAGCAGTTTATGGGGTGGGATAGCCAAAAACATTCAGTACTTC. It codes for CASSLWGGIAKNIQYF. Together with reference TRBV28 and TRBJ2-4, the CDR3 gives the full variable domain: DVKVTQSSRYLVKRTGEKVFLECVQDMDHENMFWYRQDPGLGLRLIYFSYDVKMKEKGDIPEGYSVSREKKERFSLILESASTNQTSMYLCASSLWGGIAKNIQYFGAGTRLSVL.

The CDR3 nucleotides are TGTGCCGGCCGACAGCCGAACACTGAAGCTTTCTTT. This translates into CAGRQPNTEAFF. V usage is TRBV6-5 and J usage is TRBJ1-1, with D maybe TRBD1 (5 bases). Germline-derived CDR1 and CDR2 are MNHEY and SVGAGI. The CDR3 totals 12 residues. Between the trimmed V and J ends, which lost 11 bases and 1 base, there was a span of 11 bases.

This chain connects TRBV5-8 to TRBJ2-5; D is possibly TRBD2 (8 bases). Germline V gene sequence: CDR1 SGHTS, CDR2 YDEGEE. Trimming took 6 bases from V and 4 from J, leaving 22 bases between them. The length of the CDR3 is 16 residues. The CDR3 spells CASTLGTAGEAETQYF. The CDR3 nucleotides are TGTGCCAGCACCCTTGGGACAGCGGGAGAGGCAGAGACCCAGTACTTC.